These 8 T cell receptor beta chains share one sample of origin, sequenced in a study of CD8+ T cells in alopecia areata. Reverse transcription of extracted RNA yielded cDNA, which provided the sequencing template. Clones were read by immunoSEQ multiplex PCR, and TCRdb kept only the in-frame ones, dropping some. The repertoire has around 120,000 clones, around 48% of them found once; the top ten carry 8% to 11%. Material for sequencing was NKG2D-low CD8+ T cells sorted from blood. The source of these receptors is a human donor with alopecia areata.

In this sample, this clone turned up a few times. V usage is TRBV29-1 and J usage is TRBJ2-3; 8 bases are shared with TRBD2. J gave up 2 bases and V 2 bases, and 12 bases lay outside the gene matches. This CDR3 comprises 17 residues. Germline V gives CDR1 SQVTM, CDR2 ANQGSEA. CDR3 protein: CSVESLVVAGSTDTQYF. The CDR3, as DNA: TGCAGCGTTGAAAGTCTCGTGGTAGCGGGGTCCACAGATACGCAGTATTTT.

In regard to this clone: The sample carries other DNA sequences with the same CDR3. This chain links TRBV27 with TRBJ2-3, with D uncertain. This CDR3 has 12 residues. CDR1 and CDR2 from the germline V gene are MNHEY and SMNVEV (reference sequence). Between the trimmed V and J ends, which lost 6 bases and 1 base, there was a span of 5 bases. As DNA, the CDR3 is TGTGCCAGCAGCTTGGGCACAGATACGCAGTATTTT. As protein: CASSLGTDTQYF.

This clone was seen only a few times. The V gene is TRBV6-6, the J gene TRBJ1-2; D is possibly TRBD1 (5 bases). CDR3 length: 14 amino acids. Trimming removed 7 bases at V and 2 bases at J, with 14 bases between. CDR1 is MNHNY, CDR2 SVGAGI, per germline (reference sequence). CDR3 in amino acids: CASTRDGFNYGYTF. In nucleotides, the CDR3 is TGTGCCAGCACCCGGGACGGGTTCAACTATGGCTACACCTTC.

V is TRBV29-1 and J is TRBJ2-7, with TRBD2 matching over 10 bases. V trimming: 7 bases; J trimming: 2 bases; junction bases outside the gene matches: 8. Germline V gene sequence: CDR1 SQVTM, CDR2 ANQGSEA. The CDR3 runs 14 residues. Here the CDR3 reads CSGTPGTSAYEQYF. As DNA, the CDR3 is TGCAGCGGTACACCCGGGACTAGCGCCTACGAGCAGTACTTC.

The rearrangement uses TRBV27 and TRBJ2-1, with 7 nucleotides matching TRBD1. V lost 0 bases and J lost 6; bases outside the gene matches: 5. Germline lookup yields CDR1 MNHEY and CDR2 SMNVEV (reference sequence). The CDR3 length is 15 residues. In DNA form, the CDR3 reads TGTGCCAGCAGTTTATCAGGGGGCGCGTCCAATGAGCAGTTCTTC. Amino acid sequence: CASSLSGGASNEQFF.

This clone was counted only a few times. The chain carries TRBV29-1 and TRBJ2-1; no clear D. This CDR3 region has 12 residues. Germline V lookup: CDR1 SQVTM, CDR2 ANQGSEA. Between the trimmed V and J ends, which lost 4 bases and 6 bases, there was a span of 10 bases. The CDR3 spells CSVVGFGNEQFF. The CDR3 DNA follows: TGCAGCGTTGTAGGGTTTGGCAATGAGCAGTTCTTC.

This chain connects TRBV7-3 to TRBJ1-1; D call uncertain. Germline V gene data show CDR1 as SGHTA and CDR2 as FQGTGA. The CDR3 has 14 amino acids. The V gene lost 3 bases and the J gene lost 8 bases, with 16 bases spanning the gap. The chain's CDR3 is CASSLDGNRLEAFF. CDR3 sequence (DNA): TGTGCCAGCAGCTTGGACGGCAACCGCTTAGAAGCTTTCTTT.

The chain combines TRBV29-1 with TRBJ2-7, with TRBD1 as a possible D gene (6 bases). The CDR3 sequence is 13 residues long. Germline CDR1 SQVTM, CDR2 ANQGSEA. Trimming removed 3 bases at V and 0 bases at J, with 9 bases between. The CDR3 region is CSVDDRSSYEQYF. Here the CDR3 DNA reads TGCAGCGTTGACGACAGGTCCTCCTACGAGCAGTACTTC.